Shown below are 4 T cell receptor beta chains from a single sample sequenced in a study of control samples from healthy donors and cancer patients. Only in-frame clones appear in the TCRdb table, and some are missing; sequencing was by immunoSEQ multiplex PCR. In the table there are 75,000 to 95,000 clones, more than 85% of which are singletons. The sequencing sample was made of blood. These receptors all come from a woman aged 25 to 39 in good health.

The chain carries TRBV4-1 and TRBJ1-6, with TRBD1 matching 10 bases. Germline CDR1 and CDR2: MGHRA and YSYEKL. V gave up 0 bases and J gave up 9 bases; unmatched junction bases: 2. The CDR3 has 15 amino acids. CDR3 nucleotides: TGCGCCAGCAGCCAAGATTGGGACAGGGGTTCACCCCTCCACTTT. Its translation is CASSQDWDRGSPLHF.

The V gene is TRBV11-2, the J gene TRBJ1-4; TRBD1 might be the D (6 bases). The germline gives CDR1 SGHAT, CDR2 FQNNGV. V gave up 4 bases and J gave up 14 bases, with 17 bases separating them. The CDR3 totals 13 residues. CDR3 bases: TGTGCCAGCAGCTCACCGGGGGCGAGTTTGCTGTTTTTT. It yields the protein CASSSPGASLLFF.

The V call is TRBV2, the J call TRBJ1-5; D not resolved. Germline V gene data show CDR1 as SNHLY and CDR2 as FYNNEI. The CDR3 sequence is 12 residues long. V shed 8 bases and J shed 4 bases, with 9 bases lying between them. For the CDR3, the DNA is TGTGCCAGCCGGACCTTAAATCAGCCCCAGCATTTT. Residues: CASRTLNQPQHF.

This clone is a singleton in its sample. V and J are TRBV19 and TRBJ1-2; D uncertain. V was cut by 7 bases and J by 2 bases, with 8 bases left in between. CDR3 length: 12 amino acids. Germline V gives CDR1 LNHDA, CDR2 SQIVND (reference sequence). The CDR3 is CASMGENYGYTF. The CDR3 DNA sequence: TGTGCCAGTATGGGAGAGAACTATGGCTACACCTTC. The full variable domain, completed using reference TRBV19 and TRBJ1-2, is DGGITQSPKYLFRKEGQNVTLSCEQNLNHDAMYWYRQDPGQGLRLIYYSQIVNDFQKGDIAEGYSVSREKKESFPLTVTSAQKNPTAFYLCASMGENYGYTFGSGTRLTVV.